This is a list of T cell receptor beta chains from one sample in a study of cytomegalovirus exposure and HLA in healthy donors. Clones were read by immunoSEQ multiplex PCR, and TCRdb kept only the in-frame ones, dropping some. The table shows roughly 140,000 clones, with roughly 80% occurring only once. The sequenced sample consisted of PBMCs. These receptors were taken from a man between 18 and 35 years old in good health and CMV-seronegative. CDR3s include the opening cysteine and the closing phenylalanine or tryptophan. Each record gives: D gene, clone size, J gene, V gene, CDR3 protein, CDR3 DNA. D genes are given only for firm matches. Clone sizes are given selectively: once, few, many, or a class where the clone is expanded.

D gene: TRBD2
clone size: .
J gene: TRBJ2-3
V gene: TRBV6-6
CDR3 protein: CASSSGTSRTDTQYF
CDR3 DNA: TGTGCCAGCAGCTCCGGGACTAGCAGGACAGATACGCAGTATTTT

D gene: TRBD2
clone size: .
J gene: TRBJ2-1
V gene: TRBV27
CDR3 protein: CASREAVDSSYNEQFF
CDR3 DNA: TGTGCCAGTCGGGAGGCCGTTGATAGCTCCTACAATGAGCAGTTCTTC

D gene: TRBD1
clone size: .
J gene: TRBJ2-3
V gene: TRBV27
CDR3 protein: CASSPHQRTGMTDTQYF
CDR3 DNA: TGTGCCAGCAGTCCCCACCAGCGGACAGGGATGACAGATACGCAGTATTTT

D gene: TRBD1
clone size: .
J gene: TRBJ1-5
V gene: TRBV5-5
CDR3 protein: CASSPGTAGYSNQPQHF
CDR3 DNA: TGTGCCAGCAGCCCCGGGACAGCAGGGTATAGCAATCAGCCCCAGCATTTT

D gene: .
clone size: .
J gene: TRBJ1-1
V gene: TRBV5-1
CDR3 protein: CASSATGPANEAFF
CDR3 DNA: TGCGCCAGCAGCGCCACAGGACCCGCAAATGAAGCTTTCTTT

D gene: .
clone size: .
J gene: TRBJ2-2
V gene: TRBV9
CDR3 protein: CASSARKSNTGELFF
CDR3 DNA: TGTGCCAGCAGCGCCAGGAAATCGAACACCGGGGAGCTGTTTTTT

D gene: .
clone size: few
J gene: TRBJ2-7
V gene: TRBV14
CDR3 protein: CASAPGSYEQYF
CDR3 DNA: TGTGCCAGCGCCCCGGGATCCTACGAGCAGTACTTC

D gene: TRBD2
clone size: .
J gene: TRBJ2-3
V gene: TRBV7-8
CDR3 protein: CASSLVTSVSTDTQYF
CDR3 DNA: TGTGCCAGCAGCTTAGTGACTAGCGTAAGCACAGATACGCAGTATTTT

D gene: .
clone size: .
J gene: TRBJ1-5
V gene: TRBV19
CDR3 protein: CAPTFAIQPQHF
CDR3 DNA: TGTGCCCCCACATTCGCCATTCAGCCCCAGCATTTT

D gene: TRBD1
clone size: .
J gene: TRBJ2-5
V gene: TRBV10-3
CDR3 protein: CAISLTGEETQYF
CDR3 DNA: TGTGCCATCAGTTTGACAGGGGAAGAGACCCAGTACTTC

D gene: .
clone size: .
J gene: TRBJ2-1
V gene: TRBV4-3
CDR3 protein: CASSQDSTGEQFF
CDR3 DNA: TGCGCCAGCAGCCAAGATTCCACGGGTGAGCAGTTCTTC

D gene: .
clone size: .
J gene: TRBJ2-7
V gene: TRBV6-5
CDR3 protein: CASSYQGREQYF
CDR3 DNA: TGTGCCAGCAGTTACCAGGGTCGCGAGCAGTACTTC

D gene: .
clone size: .
J gene: TRBJ1-1
V gene: TRBV13
CDR3 protein: CASSLRVGWAEAFF
CDR3 DNA: TGTGCCAGCAGCTTAAGAGTCGGGTGGGCTGAAGCTTTCTTT

D gene: TRBD2
clone size: .
J gene: TRBJ2-1
V gene: TRBV13
CDR3 protein: CASSLDGTRSAEQFF
CDR3 DNA: TGTGCCAGCAGCTTAGATGGGACTAGGAGCGCTGAGCAGTTCTTC

D gene: .
clone size: .
J gene: TRBJ2-7
V gene: TRBV21-1
CDR3 protein: CASSSRLISGNCAYEQYF
CDR3 DNA: TGTGCCAGCAGCAGCAGATTAATTAGCGGGAATTGTGCCTACGAGCAGTACTTC

D gene: .
clone size: .
J gene: TRBJ2-1
V gene: TRBV10-1
CDR3 protein: CASSEGGPNEQFF
CDR3 DNA: TGCGCCAGCAGTGAAGGCGGCCCGAATGAGCAGTTCTTC

D gene: TRBD1
clone size: .
J gene: TRBJ1-2
V gene: TRBV7-2
CDR3 protein: CASSYGQGAESLYGYTF
CDR3 DNA: TGTGCCAGCAGCTACGGACAGGGGGCAGAAAGTCTTTATGGCTACACCTTC

D gene: TRBD2
clone size: .
J gene: TRBJ2-5
V gene: TRBV27
CDR3 protein: CASRGLGETQYF
CDR3 DNA: TGTGCCAGCAGGGGACTAGGGGAGACCCAGTACTTC

D gene: .
clone size: .
J gene: TRBJ2-3
V gene: TRBV5-1
CDR3 protein: CASSLASSPTDTQYF
CDR3 DNA: TGCGCCAGCAGCTTAGCTAGCAGTCCAACAGATACGCAGTATTTT

D gene: .
clone size: .
J gene: TRBJ2-7
V gene: TRBV27
CDR3 protein: CASSVYGQSSYEQYF
CDR3 DNA: TGTGCCAGCAGTGTCTATGGACAGAGCTCCTACGAGCAGTACTTC

D gene: .
clone size: few
J gene: TRBJ2-3
V gene: TRBV18
CDR3 protein: CASSRFGGPRTDTQYF
CDR3 DNA: TGTGCCAGCTCCCGTTTTGGCGGGCCCCGCACAGATACGCAGTATTTT

D gene: .
clone size: few
J gene: TRBJ1-4
V gene: TRBV6-1
CDR3 protein: CASFSRGSTNEKLFF
CDR3 DNA: TGTGCCAGCTTCTCGCGAGGATCAACTAATGAAAAACTGTTTTTT

D gene: .
clone size: .
J gene: TRBJ2-7
V gene: TRBV28
CDR3 protein: CASSLHPSRGEQYF
CDR3 DNA: TGTGCCAGCAGTTTGCACCCCTCCCGGGGCGAGCAGTACTTC

D gene: TRBD1
clone size: few
J gene: TRBJ2-6
V gene: TRBV6-6
CDR3 protein: CASSRDRGSGANVLTF
CDR3 DNA: TGTGCCAGCAGTCGGGACAGGGGATCTGGGGCCAACGTCCTGACTTTC

D gene: .
clone size: .
J gene: TRBJ2-7
V gene: TRBV25-1
CDR3 protein: CASSAPARGHEQYF
CDR3 DNA: TGTGCCAGCAGTGCCCCCGCCAGAGGGCACGAGCAGTACTTC

D gene: .
clone size: .
J gene: TRBJ1-5
V gene: TRBV21-1
CDR3 protein: CASSGDKRNQPQHF
CDR3 DNA: TGTGCCAGCAGTGGGGACAAGAGAAATCAGCCCCAGCATTTT

D gene: .
clone size: .
J gene: TRBJ2-7
V gene: TRBV25-1
CDR3 protein: CASSTGHRYYEQYF
CDR3 DNA: TGTGCCAGCAGTACGGGACACAGGTACTACGAGCAGTACTTC

D gene: .
clone size: few
J gene: TRBJ2-7
V gene: TRBV5-6
CDR3 protein: CASSLTGTTRGGAYEQYF
CDR3 DNA: TGTGCCAGCAGCTTAACCGGGACAACCCGAGGAGGTGCCTACGAGCAGTACTTC

D gene: TRBD1
clone size: .
J gene: TRBJ1-2
V gene: TRBV6-5
CDR3 protein: CATSTGSDGYTF
CDR3 DNA: TGTGCCACCTCGACAGGGTCGGATGGCTACACCTTC

D gene: .
clone size: .
J gene: TRBJ2-3
V gene: TRBV5-6
CDR3 protein: CASSLGPNTDTQYF
CDR3 DNA: TGTGCCAGCAGCTTGGGCCCTAACACAGATACGCAGTATTTT

D gene: TRBD1
clone size: .
J gene: TRBJ1-3
V gene: TRBV7-8
CDR3 protein: CASSLEQGLGNTIYF
CDR3 DNA: TGTGCCAGCAGCTTAGAACAGGGGCTGGGCAACACCATATATTTT

D gene: TRBD1
clone size: .
J gene: TRBJ2-1
V gene: TRBV7-9
CDR3 protein: CASSLLRTGGNEQFF
CDR3 DNA: TGTGCCAGCAGCTTACTTCGGACAGGGGGCAATGAGCAGTTCTTC

D gene: .
clone size: few
J gene: TRBJ2-1
V gene: TRBV28
CDR3 protein: CASSFASNEQFF
CDR3 DNA: TGTGCCAGCAGTTTCGCGTCCAATGAGCAGTTCTTC

D gene: TRBD1
clone size: few
J gene: TRBJ1-2
V gene: TRBV9
CDR3 protein: CASSTEDRVQGYTF
CDR3 DNA: TGTGCCAGCAGCACAGAGGACAGGGTCCAGGGCTACACCTTC

D gene: .
clone size: few
J gene: TRBJ2-1
V gene: TRBV6-1
CDR3 protein: CASSEGLNNEQFF
CDR3 DNA: TGTGCCAGCAGTGAAGGACTGAACAATGAGCAGTTCTTC

D gene: TRBD2
clone size: .
J gene: TRBJ2-3
V gene: TRBV19
CDR3 protein: CASSISLAAPLSTDTQYF
CDR3 DNA: TGTGCCAGTAGTATCAGTCTAGCGGCACCCCTGAGCACAGATACGCAGTATTTT

D gene: TRBD2
clone size: .
J gene: TRBJ2-7
V gene: TRBV9
CDR3 protein: CASSVGLADPRGAYEQYF
CDR3 DNA: TGTGCCAGCAGCGTGGGGCTAGCGGACCCCCGAGGGGCCTACGAGCAGTACTTC

D gene: TRBD1
clone size: .
J gene: TRBJ2-1
V gene: TRBV5-4
CDR3 protein: CASSLGQGNEQFF
CDR3 DNA: TGTGCCAGCAGCTTGGGACAGGGCAATGAGCAGTTCTTC

D gene: .
clone size: once
J gene: TRBJ2-5
V gene: TRBV25-1
CDR3 protein: CASSEMGRQETQYF
CDR3 DNA: TGTGCCAGCAGTGAGATGGGGCGGCAAGAGACCCAGTACTTC

D gene: .
clone size: .
J gene: TRBJ2-7
V gene: TRBV7-8
CDR3 protein: CASMAGNYEQYF
CDR3 DNA: TGTGCCAGCATGGCGGGAAACTACGAGCAGTACTTC

D gene: TRBD2
clone size: once
J gene: TRBJ2-1
V gene: TRBV5-1
CDR3 protein: CASSHGTSGYNEQFF
CDR3 DNA: TGCGCCAGCAGCCACGGGACTAGCGGTTACAATGAGCAGTTCTTC

D gene: .
clone size: .
J gene: TRBJ2-7
V gene: TRBV9
CDR3 protein: CASSPLGGLTGEQYF
CDR3 DNA: TGTGCCAGCAGCCCCCTCGGGGGATTGACTGGCGAGCAGTACTTC

D gene: TRBD2
clone size: few
J gene: TRBJ2-7
V gene: TRBV7-9
CDR3 protein: CASSLASASGSEWEQYF
CDR3 DNA: TGTGCCAGCAGCTTAGCGTCGGCTAGCGGGTCCGAATGGGAGCAGTACTTC

D gene: .
clone size: once
J gene: TRBJ2-7
V gene: TRBV7-2
CDR3 protein: CASSLAMAQAYEQYF
CDR3 DNA: TGTGCCAGCAGCTTAGCGATGGCCCAAGCCTACGAGCAGTACTTC

D gene: TRBD1
clone size: .
J gene: TRBJ2-7
V gene: TRBV7-7
CDR3 protein: CASSSGTGTGYEQYF
CDR3 DNA: TGTGCCAGCAGCTCGGGAACCGGGACAGGCTACGAGCAGTACTTC

D gene: TRBD1
clone size: .
J gene: TRBJ2-1
V gene: TRBV5-8
CDR3 protein: CASSLVQGALNEQFF
CDR3 DNA: TGTGCCAGCAGCTTGGTACAGGGGGCGTTAAATGAGCAGTTCTTC

D gene: .
clone size: .
J gene: TRBJ2-7
V gene: TRBV6-1
CDR3 protein: CASKQNYEQYF
CDR3 DNA: TGTGCCAGCAAACAGAACTACGAGCAGTACTTC

D gene: .
clone size: .
J gene: TRBJ2-3
V gene: TRBV28
CDR3 protein: CDHHHRAVLADTQYF
CDR3 DNA: TGTGACCACCACCACAGGGCGGTATTAGCAGATACGCAGTATTTT

D gene: TRBD1
clone size: .
J gene: TRBJ1-1
V gene: TRBV19
CDR3 protein: CASRTGDRNTEAFF
CDR3 DNA: TGTGCCTCCAGGACAGGGGATCGGAACACTGAAGCTTTCTTT

D gene: TRBD1
clone size: few
J gene: TRBJ1-1
V gene: TRBV19
CDR3 protein: CASTSWGQGATEAFF
CDR3 DNA: TGTGCCAGTACCTCCTGGGGCCAGGGGGCGACTGAAGCTTTCTTT

D gene: TRBD2
clone size: .
J gene: TRBJ2-1
V gene: TRBV7-2
CDR3 protein: CASSFSSGKNSYNEQFF
CDR3 DNA: TGTGCCAGCAGCTTTAGTAGCGGGAAGAACTCCTACAATGAGCAGTTCTTC

D gene: TRBD1
clone size: few
J gene: TRBJ1-2
V gene: TRBV29-1
CDR3 protein: CSVVRDRVDGYTF
CDR3 DNA: TGCAGCGTTGTCAGGGACAGGGTAGACGGCTACACCTTC

D gene: .
clone size: .
J gene: TRBJ2-2
V gene: TRBV10-1
CDR3 protein: CASTKGRGIPDSEHRGAVF
CDR3 DNA: TGCGCCAGCACTAAGGGCCGGGGGATCCCAGACAGTGAACACCGGGGAGCTGTTTTT

D gene: .
clone size: .
J gene: TRBJ1-5
V gene: TRBV18
CDR3 protein: CASSPGDEQVTINQPQHF
CDR3 DNA: TGTGCCAGCTCACCAGGAGACGAACAGGTGACAATTAATCAGCCCCAGCATTTT

D gene: .
clone size: .
J gene: TRBJ1-2
V gene: TRBV29-1
CDR3 protein: CSVEDQGSLGYTF
CDR3 DNA: TGCAGCGTAGAGGATCAGGGGTCTCTTGGCTACACCTTC

D gene: TRBD2
clone size: many
J gene: TRBJ2-2
V gene: TRBV25-1
CDR3 protein: CASSGGRDTGELFF
CDR3 DNA: TGTGCCAGCAGTGGCGGGAGGGACACCGGGGAGCTGTTTTTT

D gene: TRBD1
clone size: few
J gene: TRBJ1-2
V gene: TRBV4-3
CDR3 protein: CASSQDRTGPYYGYTF
CDR3 DNA: TGCGCCAGCAGCCAAGATCGGACAGGGCCCTACTATGGCTACACCTTC

D gene: TRBD1
clone size: .
J gene: TRBJ1-1
V gene: TRBV5-6
CDR3 protein: CASSLGTGNTEAFF
CDR3 DNA: TGTGCCAGCAGCTTGGGGACAGGTAACACTGAAGCTTTCTTT